A single sample gave rise to the 30 T cell receptor beta chains below, sequenced in a study of T cell repertoires in cytomegalovirus infection. Antigens of these TCRs are unknown. From the reads, TCRdb called clonotypes with MiXCR, one entry per CDR3 protein. The sample lists around 770,000 distinct CDR3 sequences, 25% to 35% occurring once. This specimen consisted of cultured CD8+ T cells from PBMCs, obtained from culture after CMV antigen stimulation. Receptors were obtained from a human donor in good health (CMV status not recorded). Some clones in this sample may be carry-over from other donors' samples.

Only a few counts were recorded for this clonotype. The gene calls are TRBV6-1 and TRBJ2-7, with D tentatively TRBD2 (5 bases). The CDR3 spans 14 residues. Trimming pared 2 bases from V and 0 bases from J, leaving 8 bases between. CDR1 MNHNS and CDR2 SASEGT come from the germline V gene. The CDR3 reads CASSESGLSYEQYV. The CDR3 DNA reads as TGTGCCAGCAGTGAAAGCGGCCTCTCCTACGAGCAGTACGTC.

The chain is built from TRBV24-1 and TRBJ2-1; 13 nucleotides align to TRBD2. The V segment lost 4 bases and the J segment 2 bases; nucleotides outside the gene matches: 4. The CDR3 is 17 amino acids. The germline CDR1 and CDR2 sequences are KGHDR and SFDVKD. CDR3 amino acids: CATSDYGLAGAYNEQFF. The DNA of the CDR3 is TGTGCCACCAGTGACTACGGACTAGCGGGGGCCTACAATGAGCAGTTCTTC.

A few counts support this clonotype. J is TRBJ2-7 and V is TRBV6-5; 11 nucleotides line up with TRBD1. The CDR3 length is 14 residues. Per germline, CDR1 MNHEY and CDR2 SVGAGI. Trimming at V came to 2 bases and at J to 7 bases, leaving 4 bases not matched to a gene. The CDR3, as DNA: TGTGCCAGCAGTTACCGGACAGGGGGCAGGGAGCAGTACTTC. The encoded protein is CASSYRTGGREQYF.

The sample holds a few counts of this clonotype. The chain has TRBV6-5 and TRBJ2-1, with TRBD1 matching 9 bases. V shed 2 bases and J 7 bases; nucleotides not matched to a gene: 9. CDR3 length equals 16 residues. CDR1 and CDR2 from the germline V gene are MNHEY and SVGAGI. The CDR3 loop reads CASSYGQGMPGNEQFF. CDR3 DNA: TGTGCCAGCAGTTACGGACAGGGGATGCCAGGGAATGAGCAGTTCTTC.

This chain connects TRBV4-3 to TRBJ2-7; D might be TRBD2 (6 bases). V was shortened by 8 bases and J by 4 bases, with 12 bases between the two germline ends. The V gene's germline CDR1 is LGHNA and CDR2 YSLEER. CDR3 size: 12 residues. DNA for the CDR3: TGCGCCAGCCGGGACTTTTTTTACGAGCAGTACGTC. It yields the protein CASRDFFYEQYV.

This chain connects TRBV5-4 to TRBJ1-2; D unresolved. CDR1 and CDR2 (germline): SGHNT, YYREEE (reference sequence). The CDR3 runs 16 residues. Trimming pared 1 base from V and 0 bases from J, leaving 13 bases between. The CDR3 spells CASSLIAQIANYGYTF. CDR3 coding DNA: TGTGCCAGCAGCTTGATTGCCCAGATAGCTAACTATGGCTACACCTTC.

The chain employs TRBV4-1 and TRBJ2-2; D may be TRBD1 or TRBD2 (5 bases each). The CDR3 sequence is 17 residues long. Germline CDR1 is MGHRA and CDR2 is YSYEKL. Trimming removed 5 bases from V and 0 bases from J, with 16 bases in between. CDR3 DNA sequence: TGCGCCAGCAGCTTCCCGGGGCACAGTACGAACACCGGGGAGCTGTTTTTT. Amino acid sequence: CASSFPGHSTNTGELFF.

The rearrangement joins TRBV10-3 to TRBJ1-2; perhaps TRBD1 as D (6 bases). The V end lost 1 base, the J end lost 4 bases, and 16 bases lay between the germline ends. The germline V gene encodes CDR1 ENHRY and CDR2 SYGVKD. The CDR3 is 16 residues long. The CDR3 DNA reads TGTGCCATCAGTGAGTTCAAGGGACAAAGGGTCTATGGCTACACCTTC. Its translation: CAISEFKGQRVYGYTF.

This clonotype was counted a few times. The chain is built from TRBV4-1 and TRBJ1-6, with 7 bases aligning to TRBD1. CDR3 size: 16 residues. Losses at the gene ends were 0 bases for V and 2 bases for J; bases not matched to a gene: 1. The germline V gene has CDR1 MGHRA and CDR2 YSYEKL. CDR3 loop: CASSQEGTAYNSPLHF. In nucleotides, the CDR3 is TGCGCCAGCAGCCAAGAAGGGACAGCCTATAATTCACCCCTCCACTTT.

A few counts support this clonotype. The chain couples TRBV6-2 or TRBV6-3 to TRBJ2-1; tentatively, D is TRBD1 or TRBD2 (5 bases each). Trimming took 6 bases from V and 3 from J, leaving 15 bases between them. The V gene's germline CDR1 is MNHEY and CDR2 SVGEGT. The CDR3 runs to 15 residues. The CDR3: CASSLRGAYYNEQFF. The CDR3 DNA is TGTGCCAGCAGCCTGAGGGGCGCGTACTACAATGAGCAGTTCTTC.

J is TRBJ2-3 and V is TRBV27; 8 bases fit TRBD1. Germline CDR1 and CDR2: MNHEY and SMNVEV (reference sequence). Trimming removed 5 bases from V and 4 bases from J; junction bases left unmatched: 17. The CDR3 spans 18 residues. CDR3 sequence reads: CASSPQLWTGLRADTQYF. The CDR3 nucleotides are TGTGCCAGCAGTCCGCAACTATGGACAGGGCTTAGGGCAGATACGCAGTATTTT.

This clonotype was seen more than once but under ten times. This chain joins TRBV7-9 and TRBJ2-3; 9 positions match TRBD2. Germline lookup yields CDR1 SEHNR and CDR2 FQNEAQ (reference sequence). V gave up 3 bases and J gave up 6 bases; unmatched junction bases: 13. There are 17 residues in the CDR3. The CDR3 nucleotides are TGTGCCAGCAGCTTCCCCGTGGCGGGGGGGCTGAGGGATACGCAGTATTTT. Residues: CASSFPVAGGLRDTQYF. Full variable domain (remainder filled in from reference TRBV7-9 and TRBJ2-3): DTGVSQNPRHKITKRGQNVTFRCDPISEHNRLYWYRQTLGQGPEFLTYFQNEAQLEKSRLLSDRFSAERPKGSFSTLEIQRTEQGDSAMYLCASSFPVAGGLRDTQYFGPGTRLTVL.

This clonotype occurred many times. V and J are TRBV19 and TRBJ2-7; 10 bases agree with TRBD1. V shed 9 bases, J shed 2 bases, and the junction held 7 bases outside the gene matches. The length of the CDR3 is 14 residues. Germline V gives CDR1 LNHDA, CDR2 SQIVND (reference sequence). This chain's CDR3 is CASSPGTGAYEQYF. The CDR3 coding sequence is TGTGCCAGCAGTCCCGGGACAGGGGCCTACGAGCAGTACTTC. Full variable domain (remainder filled in from reference TRBV19 and TRBJ2-7): DGGITQSPKYLFRKEGQNVTLSCEQNLNHDAMYWYRQDPGQGLRLIYYSQIVNDFQKGDIAEGYSVSREKKESFPLTVTSAQKNPTAFYLCASSPGTGAYEQYFGPGTRLTVT.

This chain links TRBV6-1 with TRBJ2-1; D not certain. V lost 6 bases, J lost 8 bases, and 8 bases lay in between. Germline V lookup: CDR1 MNHNS, CDR2 SASEGT. The CDR3 consists of 11 residues. The DNA for the CDR3 is TGTGCCAGCAGGTCGCTGGATGAGCAGTTCTTC. It translates to CASRSLDEQFF.

This clonotype was observed a few times. The chain couples TRBV7-3 to TRBJ2-7; 8 nucleotides agree with TRBD1. The V gene's germline CDR1 is SGHTA and CDR2 FQGTGA. This CDR3 region has 14 residues. The junction had 7 bases not matched to a gene; V was cut back by 5 bases and J by 4 bases. In nucleotides, the CDR3 is TGTGCCAGCAGCCGGACAGGGATCAGGTACGAGCAGTACTTC. The encoded protein is CASSRTGIRYEQYF.

This clonotype was seen more than once but under ten times. J is TRBJ2-5 and V is TRBV5-4; D uncertain. CDR3 length: 10 residues. V lost 10 bases and J lost 5, with 9 bases in between. The germline CDR1 and CDR2 sequences are SGHNT and YYREEE (reference sequence). The CDR3 spells CAFFGETQYF. The CDR3 bases are TGTGCCTTCTTCGGGGAGACCCAGTACTTC.

CDR3 sequence (DNA): TGTGCCAGCAGTGAACCCCGGGACAGATACACTGAAGCTTTCTTT. Translated: CASSEPRDRYTEAFF. This sequence joins TRBV2 and TRBJ1-1; 7 bases fit TRBD1. The V gene end was trimmed by 2 bases and the J gene end by 3 bases; junction bases not matched to a gene: 6. CDR1 and CDR2 (germline): SNHLY, FYNNEI. The CDR3 runs 15 residues. The full variable domain, completed using reference TRBV2 and TRBJ1-1, is EPEVTQTPSHQVTQMGQEVILRCVPISNHLYFYWYRQILGQKVEFLVSFYNNEISEKSEIFDDQFSVERPDGSNFTLKIRSTKLEDSAMYFCASSEPRDRYTEAFFGQGTRLTVV.

V is TRBV6-1 and J is TRBJ1-1; D call uncertain. V was clipped by 5 bases and J by 5 bases, with 9 bases between them. This CDR3 has 12 residues. From germline, CDR1 is MNHNS and CDR2 SASEGT. The DNA of the CDR3 is TGTGCCAGCAGTTATAAACTTACTGAAGCTTTCTTT. Its translation: CASSYKLTEAFF.

This clonotype was found a few times. V and J are TRBV2 and TRBJ2-6; D might be TRBD1 (6 bases). The CDR3 extends over 17 amino acids. V lost 2 bases and J lost 3, with 14 bases in between. CDR1 and CDR2 from the germline V gene are SNHLY and FYNNEI. The CDR3, as DNA: TGTGCCAGCAGTGAAAAAGGCAGGGGAAGTGGGGCCAACGTCCTGACTTTC. Protein product: CASSEKGRGSGANVLTF.

This clonotype turned up a few times. The V gene is TRBV7-9, the J gene TRBJ1-2; 7 bases are shared with TRBD1. CDR1 and CDR2 (germline): SEHNR, FQNEAQ (reference sequence). With V trimmed by 4 bases and J by 11 bases, 7 bases remained unmatched. The CDR3 is made up of 12 amino acids. DNA for the CDR3: TGTGCCAGCAGCTCAGCGACAGGGAGGTACACCTTC. This codes for CASSSATGRYTF.

The V call is TRBV29-1, the J call TRBJ2-2, with TRBD2 as a possible D gene (5 bases). Between the trimmed V and J ends, which lost 3 bases and 1 base, there was a span of 6 bases. The CDR3 has 13 residues. CDR1 SQVTM and CDR2 ANQGSEA come from the germline V gene. Here the CDR3 DNA reads TGCAGCGTTGATACTAGGAACACCGGGGAGCTGTTTTTT. Residues: CSVDTRNTGELFF.

V and J are TRBV6-1 and TRBJ1-5; tentatively, D is TRBD1 (6 bases). Germline V CDR1 and CDR2: MNHNS, SASEGT. V gave up 9 bases and J gave up 4 bases, with 16 bases separating them. The CDR3 has 14 amino acids. The CDR3 loop reads CASTGTSSNQPQHF. CDR3 bases: TGTGCCAGTACAGGGACATCTTCAAATCAGCCCCAGCATTTT.

The V gene is TRBV15, the J gene TRBJ1-2; D is ambiguous. There are 16 residues in the CDR3. Trimming stripped 0 bases from V and 7 bases from J, with 18 bases between. Per the germline V gene, CDR1 is LNHNV and CDR2 is YYDKDF (reference sequence). CDR3 sequence reads: CATSRENLGASAGYTF. The CDR3 coding sequence is TGTGCCACCAGCAGAGAAAATTTGGGAGCGTCTGCTGGCTACACCTTC.

The V gene is TRBV4-1, the J gene TRBJ1-3; D unclear. Germline CDR1 reads MGHRA; CDR2 reads YSYEKL. V was clipped by 1 base and J by 4 bases, with 5 bases between them. The CDR3 length is 13 residues. CDR3 in amino acids: CASSQVGGNTIYF. The CDR3 DNA reads as TGCGCCAGCAGCCAAGTAGGAGGAAACACCATATATTTT.

This clonotype appeared many times. The chain has TRBV14 and TRBJ2-5, with a possible D match to TRBD2 (6 bases). Trimming cost V 5 bases and J 5 bases, with 21 bases left between them. CDR3 length equals 16 residues. CDR1 and CDR2 from the germline V gene are SGHDN and FVKESK. The CDR3 loop is CASSGDSGLRWETQYF. The CDR3 DNA follows: TGTGCCAGCAGCGGAGATAGCGGCCTGAGGTGGGAGACCCAGTACTTC.

This clonotype was seen more than once but under ten times. V gene TRBV19 combines with J gene TRBJ1-1, with 7 bases lining up with TRBD1. The length of the CDR3 is 14 residues. V lost 6 bases, J lost 4 bases, and 8 bases stayed unmatched. In germline, CDR1 is LNHDA, CDR2 SQIVND (reference sequence). The CDR3 spells CASSTLAGGTEAFF. The CDR3 DNA reads as TGTGCCAGTAGCACGCTGGCAGGGGGCACTGAAGCTTTCTTT.

This sequence joins TRBV10-3 and TRBJ2-1; 7 nucleotides match TRBD2. Per germline, CDR1 ENHRY and CDR2 SYGVKD. The CDR3 is made up of 15 amino acids. V lost 0 bases, J lost 6 bases, and 5 bases stayed unmatched. The CDR3 region is CAISESGPGGNEQFF. CDR3 nucleotide sequence: TGTGCCATCAGTGAGTCGGGGCCGGGGGGCAATGAGCAGTTCTTC.

This clonotype has just a few counts. The chain employs TRBV27 and TRBJ1-3; D unclear. Trimming took off 2 bases at V and 0 bases at J, with 8 bases between the two ends. The germline CDR1 and CDR2 sequences are MNHEY and SMNVEV (reference sequence). The CDR3 has 15 residues. CDR3 bases: TGTGCCAGCAGTTTAAGCAAGAGCTCTGGAAACACCATATATTTT. The encoded protein is CASSLSKSSGNTIYF.

The chain employs TRBV11-2 and TRBJ1-2; 7 nucleotides agree with TRBD1. The CDR3 spans 15 residues. The germline V gene has CDR1 SGHAT and CDR2 FQNNGV. Losses at the gene ends were 0 bases for V and 2 bases for J; bases not matched to a gene: 3. CDR3 sequence (DNA): TGTGCCAGCAGCTTAGAACAGGGGCAGAACTATGGCTACACCTTC. This encodes CASSLEQGQNYGYTF. Combining the CDR3 with reference TRBV11-2 and TRBJ1-2 gives the whole variable domain EAGVAQSPRYKIIEKRQSVAFWCNPISGHATLYWYQQILGQGPKLLIQFQNNGVVDDSQLPKDRFSAERLKGVDSTLKIQPAKLEDSAVYLCASSLEQGQNYGYTFGSGTRLTVV.

This chain connects TRBV7-8 to TRBJ1-1; D is perhaps TRBD1 (5 bases). Germline V CDR1 and CDR2: SGHVS, FQNEAQ. The CDR3 spans 15 residues. The V gene lost 1 base and the J gene lost 4 bases, with 13 bases spanning the gap. The CDR3: CASSLVTGTSTEAFF. CDR3 DNA sequence: TGTGCCAGCAGCTTAGTGACGGGGACGAGCACTGAAGCTTTCTTT.